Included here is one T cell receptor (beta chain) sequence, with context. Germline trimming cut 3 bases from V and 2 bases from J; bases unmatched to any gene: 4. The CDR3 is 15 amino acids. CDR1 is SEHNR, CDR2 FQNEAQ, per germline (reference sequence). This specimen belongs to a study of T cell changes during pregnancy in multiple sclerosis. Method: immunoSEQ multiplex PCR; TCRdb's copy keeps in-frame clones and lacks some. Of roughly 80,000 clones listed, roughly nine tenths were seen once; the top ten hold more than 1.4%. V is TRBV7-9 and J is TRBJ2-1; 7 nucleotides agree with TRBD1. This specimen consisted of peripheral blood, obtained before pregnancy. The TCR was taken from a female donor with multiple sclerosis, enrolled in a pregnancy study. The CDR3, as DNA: TGTGCCAGCAGCTTGGACAGGCAGCCCTACAATGAGCAGTTCTTC. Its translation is CASSLDRQPYNEQFF.